This is a list of T cell receptor beta chains from one sample in a study of T-cell reconstitution after alpha-beta-depleted transplantation in children. TCRdb fed the PCR reads into MiXCR, producing one record per CDR3 protein. The table lists approximately 980,000 distinct CDR3 sequences, less than 30% of them singletons. The sample was PBMCs, mostly from graft donor cells, taken 360 days after TCRalphabeta/CD19-depleted stem cell transplant. These receptors all stem from a boy in the first two years of life who had a stem cell transplant for SCID, so the T cells may come from the graft donor. CDR3s include the opening cysteine and the closing phenylalanine or tryptophan. A D gene is named only where the DNA matches it firmly. Clone size is given for some rows only: seen once, a few or many times, or a class if the clone is expanded.

abundance: few; d_gene: TRBD1; v_gene: TRBV6-5; j_gene: TRBJ1-5; CDR3nt: TGTGCCAGCAGTTACAAGGAACAGGGGTGGGGGAATCAGCCCCAGCATTTT; CDR3aa: CASSYKEQGWGNQPQHF
abundance: few; d_gene: -; v_gene: TRBV9; j_gene: TRBJ2-7; CDR3nt: TGTGCCAGCAGCCCCCGGGAAGGGGCCCGTAAAGACGAGCAGTACTTC; CDR3aa: CASSPREGARKDEQYF
abundance: -; d_gene: -; v_gene: TRBV11-2; j_gene: TRBJ2-7; CDR3nt: TGTGCCAGCAGCCAGACACTTGAGCAGTACTTC; CDR3aa: CASSQTLEQYF
abundance: few; d_gene: TRBD1; v_gene: TRBV5-6; j_gene: TRBJ1-2; CDR3nt: TGTGCCAGCAGCCCCGGACAGGCGTCGGTGAGGGGCTACACCTTC; CDR3aa: CASSPGQASVRGYTF
abundance: few; d_gene: -; v_gene: TRBV29-1; j_gene: TRBJ2-1; CDR3nt: TGCAGCGTTGGGGACGGGGGATCCTACAATGAGCAGTTCTTC; CDR3aa: CSVGDGGSYNEQFF
abundance: few; d_gene: TRBD2; v_gene: TRBV28; j_gene: TRBJ2-1; CDR3nt: TGTGCCACCGCCCTAGCGGGGCTCTACAATGAGCAGTTCTTC; CDR3aa: CATALAGLYNEQFF
abundance: -; d_gene: TRBD2; v_gene: TRBV9; j_gene: TRBJ2-7; CDR3nt: TGTGCCAGCAGCCCCCGTCCTAGCGGGGGGCCCTACGAGCAGTACTTC; CDR3aa: CASSPRPSGGPYEQYF
abundance: many; d_gene: TRBD2; v_gene: TRBV12-3/TRBV12-4; j_gene: TRBJ2-3; CDR3nt: TGTGCCAGCAGTCCGACTAGCGGGGGGGCAGATACGCAGTATTTT; CDR3aa: CASSPTSGGADTQYF
abundance: -; d_gene: -; v_gene: TRBV5-1; j_gene: TRBJ2-6; CDR3nt: TGCGCCAGCAGCTTTAGACAGACGGCTGGGGCCAACGTCCTGACTTTC; CDR3aa: CASSFRQTAGANVLTF
abundance: -; d_gene: -; v_gene: TRBV5-1; j_gene: TRBJ2-3; CDR3nt: TGCGCCAGCACCGTGGGATGGGCAGGGTTGTTGGATACGCAGTATTTT; CDR3aa: CASTVGWAGLLDTQYF
abundance: -; d_gene: TRBD1; v_gene: TRBV18; j_gene: TRBJ2-1; CDR3nt: TGTGCCAGCTCACAGACAGGGGCCTTCAGCTCCTACAATGAGCAGTTCTTC; CDR3aa: CASSQTGAFSSYNEQFF
abundance: -; d_gene: TRBD1; v_gene: TRBV12-3/TRBV12-4; j_gene: TRBJ2-6; CDR3nt: TGTGCCAGCAGTACCACAGGGGTATCAGGTAGCGGGGCCAACGTCCTGACTTTC; CDR3aa: CASSTTGVSGSGANVLTF
abundance: -; d_gene: -; v_gene: TRBV4-2; j_gene: TRBJ2-1; CDR3nt: TGTGCCAGCAGCCAAGAATTAGGGGTTTTGGATGAGCAGTTCTTC; CDR3aa: CASSQELGVLDEQFF
abundance: -; d_gene: TRBD1; v_gene: TRBV11-1; j_gene: TRBJ2-3; CDR3nt: TGTGCCAGCAGCTTGGGGGACAGGGGGCGATTCGCGGGCGATACGCAGTATTTT; CDR3aa: CASSLGDRGRFAGDTQYF
abundance: -; d_gene: -; v_gene: TRBV18; j_gene: TRBJ1-2; CDR3nt: TGTGCCAGCTCACCAGGCCGGGACATTCTCTATGGCTACACCTTC; CDR3aa: CASSPGRDILYGYTF
abundance: -; d_gene: -; v_gene: TRBV7-8; j_gene: TRBJ2-3; CDR3nt: TGTGCCAGCAGCTTAGATAACGGTGATACGCAGTATTTT; CDR3aa: CASSLDNGDTQYF
abundance: many; d_gene: TRBD1; v_gene: TRBV18; j_gene: TRBJ2-7; CDR3nt: TGTGCCAGCTCACCCAGACAGGGCACGACCTTCTACGAGCAGTACTTC; CDR3aa: CASSPRQGTTFYEQYF
abundance: -; d_gene: TRBD1; v_gene: TRBV4-2; j_gene: TRBJ1-2; CDR3nt: TGTGCCAGCAGCCTTCTGGGACAGGGATTTTCCTATGGCTACACCTTC; CDR3aa: CASSLLGQGFSYGYTF
abundance: many; d_gene: -; v_gene: TRBV14; j_gene: TRBJ2-5; CDR3nt: TGTGCCAGCAGCCAAGCAACACCGGGGAGACAAGAGACCCAGTACTTC; CDR3aa: CASSQATPGRQETQYF
abundance: few; d_gene: -; v_gene: TRBV10-3; j_gene: TRBJ2-1; CDR3nt: TGTGCCATCAGTGGTGAGGGTGAGCAGTTCTTC; CDR3aa: CAISGEGEQFF
abundance: -; d_gene: -; v_gene: TRBV5-1; j_gene: TRBJ2-3; CDR3nt: TGCGCCAGCAGCTTGGCCGAGGGAGATACGCAGTATTTT; CDR3aa: CASSLAEGDTQYF
abundance: -; d_gene: -; v_gene: TRBV6-2/TRBV6-3; j_gene: TRBJ2-1; CDR3nt: TGTGCCAGCAGTCATGACGTGTTGGGTGAGCAGTTCTTC; CDR3aa: CASSHDVLGEQFF
abundance: -; d_gene: TRBD2; v_gene: TRBV2; j_gene: TRBJ2-7; CDR3nt: TGTGCCAGCAGTGAATGGGCTAGCGGCCCCTACGAGCAGTACTTC; CDR3aa: CASSEWASGPYEQYF
abundance: -; d_gene: -; v_gene: TRBV23-1; j_gene: TRBJ1-1; CDR3nt: TGCGCCAGCAGTCCCCTCTGGGTTCACAACACTGAAGCTTTCTTT; CDR3aa: CASSPLWVHNTEAFF
abundance: few; d_gene: TRBD1; v_gene: TRBV12-3/TRBV12-4; j_gene: TRBJ2-5; CDR3nt: TGTGCCAGCAGGCCCGACAACAGGGGGCTAGAGACCCAGTACTTC; CDR3aa: CASRPDNRGLETQYF
abundance: few; d_gene: TRBD2; v_gene: TRBV27; j_gene: TRBJ2-1; CDR3nt: TGTGCCAGCAACTCTCTAGCGGGGGGTGGCGATGAGCAGTTCTTC; CDR3aa: CASNSLAGGGDEQFF
abundance: -; d_gene: TRBD1; v_gene: TRBV12-3/TRBV12-4; j_gene: TRBJ2-7; CDR3nt: TGTGCCAGCAGCCGTTACCGGGACAGGGGCCACGAGCAGTACTTC; CDR3aa: CASSRYRDRGHEQYF
abundance: few; d_gene: TRBD2; v_gene: TRBV9; j_gene: TRBJ2-1; CDR3nt: TGTGCCAGCAGCGGCCGGGGGGACGTAAACAATGAGCAGTTCTTC; CDR3aa: CASSGRGDVNNEQFF
abundance: few; d_gene: TRBD1; v_gene: TRBV7-9; j_gene: TRBJ2-5; CDR3nt: TGTGCCAGCAGCTTAGGGAGGACAGGGGCCGGAGAGACCCAGTACTTC; CDR3aa: CASSLGRTGAGETQYF
abundance: few; d_gene: -; v_gene: TRBV28; j_gene: TRBJ1-2; CDR3nt: TGTGCCAGCAGGATCCAACAGGGATTTTATGGCTACACCTTC; CDR3aa: CASRIQQGFYGYTF
abundance: few; d_gene: -; v_gene: TRBV12-5; j_gene: TRBJ2-7; CDR3nt: TGTGCTAGTGGTTACACAGGGCGTACCTACGAGCAGTACTTC; CDR3aa: CASGYTGRTYEQYF
abundance: -; d_gene: -; v_gene: TRBV6-1; j_gene: TRBJ2-1; CDR3nt: TGTGCCACCCAAGCCCCAGGCTCCTACAATGAGCAGTTCTTC; CDR3aa: CATQAPGSYNEQFF
abundance: few; d_gene: -; v_gene: TRBV24-1; j_gene: TRBJ2-2; CDR3nt: TGTGCCACCAGGGTGACTGGCAGTCTCAACACCGGGGAGCTGTTTTTT; CDR3aa: CATRVTGSLNTGELFF
abundance: -; d_gene: -; v_gene: TRBV9; j_gene: TRBJ2-3; CDR3nt: TGTGCCAGCAGCGGTCAGGCAGATACGCAGTATTTT; CDR3aa: CASSGQADTQYF
abundance: -; d_gene: -; v_gene: TRBV5-5; j_gene: TRBJ2-5; CDR3nt: TGTGCCAGCAGCTTGGCGACAACGGGCTCATCGACCCAGTACTTC; CDR3aa: CASSLATTGSSTQYF
abundance: -; d_gene: -; v_gene: TRBV27; j_gene: TRBJ2-3; CDR3nt: TGTGCCAGCAGTTTTGGAACGGGGTACGGCACAGATACGCAGTATTTT; CDR3aa: CASSFGTGYGTDTQYF
abundance: -; d_gene: -; v_gene: TRBV7-7; j_gene: TRBJ2-7; CDR3nt: TGTGCCAGCAGCCCTCAGCCAGGTAACGAGCAGTACTTC; CDR3aa: CASSPQPGNEQYF
abundance: -; d_gene: -; v_gene: TRBV12-3/TRBV12-4; j_gene: TRBJ1-2; CDR3nt: TGTGCCAGCAGTTTACAGGGGCCCCTCTATGGCTACACCTTC; CDR3aa: CASSLQGPLYGYTF
abundance: -; d_gene: -; v_gene: TRBV6-5; j_gene: TRBJ2-5; CDR3nt: TGTGCCAGCAGTGCGGGCCCGGCCCAGTACTTC; CDR3aa: CASSAGPAQYF
abundance: -; d_gene: -; v_gene: TRBV15; j_gene: TRBJ2-5; CDR3nt: TGTGCCACCAGCAGAGGGACGGAGCTGGGGACCCAGTACTTC; CDR3aa: CATSRGTELGTQYF
abundance: few; d_gene: -; v_gene: TRBV24-1; j_gene: TRBJ2-2; CDR3nt: TGTGCCACCAGTCAGGGCGCGAACACCGGGGAGCTGTTTTTT; CDR3aa: CATSQGANTGELFF
abundance: -; d_gene: -; v_gene: TRBV20-1; j_gene: TRBJ2-3; CDR3nt: TGCAGTGCTATTCCACTAGCCAGTAAAGGATCGACGCAGTATTTT; CDR3aa: CSAIPLASKGSTQYF
abundance: once; d_gene: -; v_gene: TRBV4-1; j_gene: TRBJ1-1; CDR3nt: TGCGCCAGCAGCAGCCGGGACAACCCGTTGGGGGCTTTCTTT; CDR3aa: CASSSRDNPLGAFF
abundance: -; d_gene: -; v_gene: TRBV20-1; j_gene: TRBJ2-2; CDR3nt: TGCAGTGCCCCCCAACGGGGGTCGACCGGGGAGCTGTTTTTT; CDR3aa: CSAPQRGSTGELFF
abundance: -; d_gene: TRBD1; v_gene: TRBV20-1; j_gene: TRBJ2-2; CDR3nt: TGCAGTGCTAGCAGGGGGCATACCGGGGAGCTGTTTTTT; CDR3aa: CSASRGHTGELFF
abundance: few; d_gene: TRBD2; v_gene: TRBV5-1; j_gene: TRBJ2-1; CDR3nt: TGCGCCAGCAGCTTGGGAGGACTAGCGGGGGGAACCTCCTACAATGAGCAGTTCTTC; CDR3aa: CASSLGGLAGGTSYNEQFF
abundance: few; d_gene: -; v_gene: TRBV4-2; j_gene: TRBJ1-5; CDR3nt: TGTGCCAGCAGCCAAGGGGGAACAGGGAATAGCAATCAGCCCCAGCATTTT; CDR3aa: CASSQGGTGNSNQPQHF
abundance: -; d_gene: -; v_gene: TRBV5-1; j_gene: TRBJ2-3; CDR3nt: TGCGCCAGCAGCCTCATGACTACGACAGATACGCAGTATTTT; CDR3aa: CASSLMTTTDTQYF
abundance: -; d_gene: TRBD1; v_gene: TRBV5-1; j_gene: TRBJ1-6; CDR3nt: TGCGCCAGCAGCTTGGCCATGGGACAGAGTAATTCACCCCTCCACTTT; CDR3aa: CASSLAMGQSNSPLHF
abundance: few; d_gene: -; v_gene: TRBV29-1; j_gene: TRBJ1-1; CDR3nt: TGCAGCGTTGCTTTCCTAGAGGAAGCTTTCTTT; CDR3aa: CSVAFLEEAFF
abundance: -; d_gene: TRBD1; v_gene: TRBV4-2; j_gene: TRBJ1-4; CDR3nt: TGTGCCAGCAGCCAGACCGGGACAGCTGAAAAACTGTTTTTT; CDR3aa: CASSQTGTAEKLFF
abundance: -; d_gene: TRBD1; v_gene: TRBV7-2; j_gene: TRBJ2-7; CDR3nt: TGTGCCAGCAGCTTAAGGACAGGGGTCTACGAGCAGTACTTC; CDR3aa: CASSLRTGVYEQYF
abundance: many; d_gene: -; v_gene: TRBV20-1; j_gene: TRBJ2-3; CDR3nt: TGCAGCGCCCGCACAGATACGCAGTATTTT; CDR3aa: CSARTDTQYF
abundance: -; d_gene: -; v_gene: TRBV5-1; j_gene: TRBJ2-1; CDR3nt: TGCGCCAGCAGCTCGGACCGAGCGAACAATGAGCAGTTCTTC; CDR3aa: CASSSDRANNEQFF
abundance: few; d_gene: -; v_gene: TRBV12-3/TRBV12-4; j_gene: TRBJ2-3; CDR3nt: TGTGCCAGCAGTATAACCCTCAGGGCTGGGAGCACAGATACGCAGTATTTT; CDR3aa: CASSITLRAGSTDTQYF
abundance: -; d_gene: -; v_gene: TRBV7-2; j_gene: TRBJ1-2; CDR3nt: TGTGCCAGCAGCGCCAAGACACCGAACTATGGCTACACCTTC; CDR3aa: CASSAKTPNYGYTF
abundance: once; d_gene: -; v_gene: TRBV3-1; j_gene: TRBJ2-2; CDR3nt: TGTGCCAGCAGCCAAGGGAGGGGCGGGCTGAACACCGGGGAGCTGTTTTTT; CDR3aa: CASSQGRGGLNTGELFF
abundance: -; d_gene: -; v_gene: TRBV14; j_gene: TRBJ1-6; CDR3nt: TGTGCCAGCAGCCACCTGCTGACAGGATCCAATTCACCCCTCCACTTT; CDR3aa: CASSHLLTGSNSPLHF
abundance: -; d_gene: TRBD1; v_gene: TRBV29-1; j_gene: TRBJ1-1; CDR3nt: TGCAGCGTTGAACAGGGGGCTGGGGGCACTGAAGCTTTCTTT; CDR3aa: CSVEQGAGGTEAFF